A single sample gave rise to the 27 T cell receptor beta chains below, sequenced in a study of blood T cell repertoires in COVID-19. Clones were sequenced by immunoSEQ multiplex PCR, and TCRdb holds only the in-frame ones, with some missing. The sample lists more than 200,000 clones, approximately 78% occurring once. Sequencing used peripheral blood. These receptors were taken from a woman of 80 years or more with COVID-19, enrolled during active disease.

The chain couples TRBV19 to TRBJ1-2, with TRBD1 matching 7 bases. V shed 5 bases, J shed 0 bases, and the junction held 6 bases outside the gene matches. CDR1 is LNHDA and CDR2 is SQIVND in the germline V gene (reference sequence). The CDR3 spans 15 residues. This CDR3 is CASSLRTGSNYGYTF. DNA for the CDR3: TGTGCCAGTAGTCTACGGACAGGATCTAACTATGGCTACACCTTC.

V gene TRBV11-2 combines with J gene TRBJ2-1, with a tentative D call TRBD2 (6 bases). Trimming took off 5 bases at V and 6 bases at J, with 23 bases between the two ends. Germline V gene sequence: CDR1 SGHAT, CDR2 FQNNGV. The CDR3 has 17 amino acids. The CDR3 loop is CASSPRLGNGLGNEQFF. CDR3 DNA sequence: TGTGCCAGCAGCCCCAGACTAGGGAATGGTCTCGGCAATGAGCAGTTCTTC.

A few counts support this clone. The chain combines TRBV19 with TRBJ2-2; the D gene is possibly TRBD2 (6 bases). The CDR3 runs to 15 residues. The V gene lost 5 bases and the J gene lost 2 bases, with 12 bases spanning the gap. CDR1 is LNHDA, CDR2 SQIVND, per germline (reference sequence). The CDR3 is CASSSDYLNTGELFF. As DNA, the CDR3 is TGTGCCAGTAGTTCGGACTACCTAAACACCGGGGAGCTGTTTTTT.

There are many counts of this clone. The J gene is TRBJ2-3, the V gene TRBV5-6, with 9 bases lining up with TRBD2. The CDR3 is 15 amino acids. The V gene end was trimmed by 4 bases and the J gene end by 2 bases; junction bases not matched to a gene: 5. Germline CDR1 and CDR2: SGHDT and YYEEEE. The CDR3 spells CASSTWTSVTDTQYF. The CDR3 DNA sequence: TGTGCCAGCAGCACCTGGACTAGCGTCACAGATACGCAGTATTTT.

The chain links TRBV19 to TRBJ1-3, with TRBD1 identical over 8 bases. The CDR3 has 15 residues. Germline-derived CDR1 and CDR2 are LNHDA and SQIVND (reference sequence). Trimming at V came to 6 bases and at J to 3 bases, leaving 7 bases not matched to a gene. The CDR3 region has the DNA TGTGCCAGTAGCCCAGGGGGCCTAGGTGGAAACACCATATATTTT. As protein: CASSPGGLGGNTIYF.

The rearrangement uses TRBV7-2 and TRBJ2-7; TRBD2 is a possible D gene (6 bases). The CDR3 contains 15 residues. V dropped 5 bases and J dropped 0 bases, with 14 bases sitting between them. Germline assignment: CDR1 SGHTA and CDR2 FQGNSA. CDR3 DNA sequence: TGTGCCAGCAGCCTGGTGGGGCGGGACTCCTACGAGCAGTACTTC. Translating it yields CASSLVGRDSYEQYF.

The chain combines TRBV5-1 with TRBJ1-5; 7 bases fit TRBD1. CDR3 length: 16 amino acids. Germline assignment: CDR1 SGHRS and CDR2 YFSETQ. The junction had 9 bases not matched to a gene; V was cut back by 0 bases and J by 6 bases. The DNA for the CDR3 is TGCGCCAGCAGCTTGGCCCCAGGGGGAGTGGGTCAGCCCCAGCATTTT. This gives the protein CASSLAPGGVGQPQHF.

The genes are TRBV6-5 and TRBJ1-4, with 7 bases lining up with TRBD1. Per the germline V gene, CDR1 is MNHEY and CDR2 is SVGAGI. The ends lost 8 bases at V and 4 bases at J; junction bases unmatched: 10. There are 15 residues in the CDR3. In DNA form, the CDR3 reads TGTGCCAGCGGGCGCCCGGGACAGATTAATGAAAAACTGTTTTTT. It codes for CASGRPGQINEKLFF.

The CDR3 sequence is CASSPRGRGVYYEQYF. CDR3 bases: TGTGCCAGCAGTCCCCGAGGGCGCGGGGTTTACTACGAGCAGTACTTC. The rearrangement uses TRBV6-2 or TRBV6-3 and TRBJ2-7; maybe TRBD2 (6 bases). The ends were cut back, 5 bases at V and 3 bases at J, with 20 bases in the middle. Germline CDR1 and CDR2: MNHEY and SVGEGT. The CDR3 runs to 16 residues.

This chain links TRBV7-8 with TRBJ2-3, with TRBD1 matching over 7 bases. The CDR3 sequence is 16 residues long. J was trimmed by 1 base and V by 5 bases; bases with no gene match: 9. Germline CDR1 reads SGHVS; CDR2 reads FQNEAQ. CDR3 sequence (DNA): TGTGCCAGCAGCCGAGGGCGTCAGGGGGGCACAGATACGCAGTATTTT. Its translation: CASSRGRQGGTDTQYF.

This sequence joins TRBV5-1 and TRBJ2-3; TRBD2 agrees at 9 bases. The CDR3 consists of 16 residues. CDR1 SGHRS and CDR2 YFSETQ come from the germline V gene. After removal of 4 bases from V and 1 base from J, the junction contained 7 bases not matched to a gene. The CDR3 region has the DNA TGCGCCAGCAGCCAATCGCCTAGCGGGGGCACAGATACGCAGTATTTT. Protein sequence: CASSQSPSGGTDTQYF.

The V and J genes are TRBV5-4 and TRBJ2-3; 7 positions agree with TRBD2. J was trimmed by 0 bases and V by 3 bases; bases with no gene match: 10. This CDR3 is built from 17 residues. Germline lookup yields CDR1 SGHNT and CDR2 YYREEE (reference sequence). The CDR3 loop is CASSSALGRGSTDTQYF. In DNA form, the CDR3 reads TGTGCCAGCAGCTCCGCCTTAGGGCGGGGGAGCACAGATACGCAGTATTTT.

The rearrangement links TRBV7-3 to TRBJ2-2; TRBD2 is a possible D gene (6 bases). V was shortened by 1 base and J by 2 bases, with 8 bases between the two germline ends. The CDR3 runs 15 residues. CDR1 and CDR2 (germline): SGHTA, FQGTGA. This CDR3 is CASSLSGTNTGELFF. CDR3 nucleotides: TGTGCCAGCAGCTTAAGCGGGACCAACACCGGGGAGCTGTTTTTT.

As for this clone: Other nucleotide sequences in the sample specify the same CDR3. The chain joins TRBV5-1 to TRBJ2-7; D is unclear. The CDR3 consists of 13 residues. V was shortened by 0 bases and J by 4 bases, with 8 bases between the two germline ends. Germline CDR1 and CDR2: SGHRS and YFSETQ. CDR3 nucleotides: TGCGCCAGCAGCTTGGGCTCTGCGTACGAGCAGTACTTC. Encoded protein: CASSLGSAYEQYF.

This chain's CDR3 is CASSLTGTEAFF. DNA for the CDR3: TGTGCCAGCAGCTTAACCGGCACTGAAGCTTTCTTT. The V gene is TRBV11-2, the J gene TRBJ1-1; unclear D gene. The CDR3 totals 12 residues. Germline CDR1 reads SGHAT; CDR2 reads FQNNGV. V was pared by 2 bases and J by 4 bases, with 5 bases between.

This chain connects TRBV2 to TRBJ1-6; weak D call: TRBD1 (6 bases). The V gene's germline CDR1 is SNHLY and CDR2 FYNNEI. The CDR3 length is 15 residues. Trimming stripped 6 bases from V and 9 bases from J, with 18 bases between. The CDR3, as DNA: TGTGCCAGCAGCGGGACGGCAGTAGGGGGTTCACCCCTCCACTTT. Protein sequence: CASSGTAVGGSPLHF.

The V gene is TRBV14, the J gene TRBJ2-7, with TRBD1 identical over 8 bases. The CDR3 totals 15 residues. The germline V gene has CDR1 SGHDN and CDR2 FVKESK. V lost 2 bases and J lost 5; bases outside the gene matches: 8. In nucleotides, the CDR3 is TGTGCCAGCAGCCAACAGGACAGGGCCAGGGACGAGCAGTACTTC. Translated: CASSQQDRARDEQYF.

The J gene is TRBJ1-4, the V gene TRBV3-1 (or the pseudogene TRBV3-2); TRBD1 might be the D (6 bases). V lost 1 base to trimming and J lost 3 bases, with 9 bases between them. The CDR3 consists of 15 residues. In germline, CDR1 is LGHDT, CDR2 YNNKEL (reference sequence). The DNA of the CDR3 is TGTGCCAGCAGCCAAGCCACAGGGTCTAATGAAAAACTGTTTTTT. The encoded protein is CASSQATGSNEKLFF.

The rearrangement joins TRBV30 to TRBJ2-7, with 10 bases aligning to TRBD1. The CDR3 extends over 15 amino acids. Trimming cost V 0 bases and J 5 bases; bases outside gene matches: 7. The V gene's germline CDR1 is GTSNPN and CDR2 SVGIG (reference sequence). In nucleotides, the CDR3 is TGTGCCTGGAGTGTACTACGGGACAGGGGCCACGAGCAGTACTTC. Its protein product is CAWSVLRDRGHEQYF.

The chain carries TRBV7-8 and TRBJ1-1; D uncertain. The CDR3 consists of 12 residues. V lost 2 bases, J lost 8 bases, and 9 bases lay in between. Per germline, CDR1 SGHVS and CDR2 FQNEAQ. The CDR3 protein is CASSLWAGEAFF. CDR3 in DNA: TGTGCCAGCAGCTTATGGGCAGGCGAAGCTTTCTTT. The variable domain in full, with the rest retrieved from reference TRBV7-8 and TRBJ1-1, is GAGVSQSPRYKVAKRGQDVALRCDPISGHVSLFWYQQALGQGPEFLTYFQNEAQLDKSGLPSDRFFAERPEGSVSTLKIQRTQQEDSAVYLCASSLWAGEAFFGQGTRLTVV.

The DNA of the CDR3 is TGTGCCTGGACCCAAGAGGGCAATCAGCCCCAGCATTTT. Translation: CAWTQEGNQPQHF. The rearrangement uses TRBV30 and TRBJ1-5; D gene uncertain. This CDR3 has 13 residues. Germline-derived CDR1 and CDR2 are GTSNPN and SVGIG (reference sequence). Trimming cost V 4 bases and J 2 bases, with 9 bases left between them.

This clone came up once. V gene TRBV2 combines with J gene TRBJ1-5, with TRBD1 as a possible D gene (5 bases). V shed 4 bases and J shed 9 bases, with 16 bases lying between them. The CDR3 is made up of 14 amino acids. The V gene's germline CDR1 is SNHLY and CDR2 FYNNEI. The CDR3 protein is CASSGRTGGSPQHF. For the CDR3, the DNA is TGTGCCAGCAGTGGCCGGACGGGGGGATCGCCCCAGCATTTT.

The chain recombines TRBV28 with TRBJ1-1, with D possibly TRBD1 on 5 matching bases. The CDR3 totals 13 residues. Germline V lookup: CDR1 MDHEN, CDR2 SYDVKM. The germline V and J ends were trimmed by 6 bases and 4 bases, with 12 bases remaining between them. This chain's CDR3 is CASRSAGPTEAFF. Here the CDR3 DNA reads TGTGCCAGCAGATCTGCGGGACCCACTGAAGCTTTCTTT.

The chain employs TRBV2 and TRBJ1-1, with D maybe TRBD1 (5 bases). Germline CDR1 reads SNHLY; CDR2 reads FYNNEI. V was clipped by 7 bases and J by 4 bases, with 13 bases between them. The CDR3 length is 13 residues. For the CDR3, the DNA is TGTGCCAGCAAGGACGGCGGGGGCACTGAAGCTTTCTTT. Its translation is CASKDGGGTEAFF.

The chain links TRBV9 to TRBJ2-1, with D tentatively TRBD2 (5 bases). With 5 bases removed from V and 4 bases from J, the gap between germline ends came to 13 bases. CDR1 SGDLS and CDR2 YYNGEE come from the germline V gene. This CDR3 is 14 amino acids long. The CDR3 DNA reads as TGTGCCAGCAGTACGCGGGCCTCGTACAATGAGCAGTTCTTC. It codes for CASSTRASYNEQFF.

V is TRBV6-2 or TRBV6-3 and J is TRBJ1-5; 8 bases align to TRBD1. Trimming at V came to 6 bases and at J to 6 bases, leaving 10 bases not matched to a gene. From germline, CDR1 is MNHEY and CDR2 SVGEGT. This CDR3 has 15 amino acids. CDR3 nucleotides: TGTGCCAGCAGCAACGTCGGACAGGGTGGTCAGCCCCAGCATTTT. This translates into CASSNVGQGGQPQHF.

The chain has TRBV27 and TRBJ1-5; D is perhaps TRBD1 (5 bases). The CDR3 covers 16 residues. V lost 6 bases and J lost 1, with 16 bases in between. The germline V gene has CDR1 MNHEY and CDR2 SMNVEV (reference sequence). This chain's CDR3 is CASRGGGVISNQPQHF. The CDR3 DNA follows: TGTGCCAGCAGGGGTGGGGGGGTCATAAGCAATCAGCCCCAGCATTTT.